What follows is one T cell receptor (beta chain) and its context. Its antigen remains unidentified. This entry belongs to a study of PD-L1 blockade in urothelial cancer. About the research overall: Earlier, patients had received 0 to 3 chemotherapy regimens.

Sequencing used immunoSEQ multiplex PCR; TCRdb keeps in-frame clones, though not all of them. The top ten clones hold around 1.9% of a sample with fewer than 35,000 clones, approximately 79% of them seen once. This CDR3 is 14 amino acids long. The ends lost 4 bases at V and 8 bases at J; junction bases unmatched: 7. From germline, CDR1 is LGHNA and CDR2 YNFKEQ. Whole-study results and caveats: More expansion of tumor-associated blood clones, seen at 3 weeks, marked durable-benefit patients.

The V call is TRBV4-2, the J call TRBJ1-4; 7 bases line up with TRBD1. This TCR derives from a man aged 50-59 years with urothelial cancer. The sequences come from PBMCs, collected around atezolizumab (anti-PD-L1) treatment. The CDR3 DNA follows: TGTGCCAGCAGCCCGACAGGGCATGGAGAAAAACTGTTTTTT. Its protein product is CASSPTGHGEKLFF.